This T cell receptor beta chain was captured in a study of blood T cells in healthy people across ages. Background on the study: T cells yielded about one barcoded beta molecule per two cells through template switching. Study conclusions and caveats: Any conclusive comparison of naive versus antigen-experienced cells was prevented by using unsorted PBMCs.

With a J-beta primer mix and a sample-barcoded 5' primer, a second PCR ran about 7 to 12 cycles. TCRdb fed the 5' RACE reads into MiXCR, producing one record per CDR3 protein. Here the sample spans 1.5 million to 2 million distinct CDR3 sequences, about 50% being singletons. Worth noting for this clonotype: What it recognizes is unknown.

Germline lookup yields CDR1 SGHTA and CDR2 FQGNSA. The V end lost 5 bases, the J end lost 4 bases, and 14 bases lay between the germline ends. The CDR3 is 15 residues long. Individuals who donated were healthy Caucasians from Russia aged about 6 to 100. The V and J genes are TRBV7-2 and TRBJ1-4, with D maybe TRBD1 (5 bases). This receptor was obtained from a woman in her thirties or forties in good health. Source material: blood. In nucleotides, the CDR3 is TGTGCCAGCAGCGGGTTGACAGCCGGTAATGAAAAACTGTTTTTT. It is translated as CASSGLTAGNEKLFF.